The rows below give T cell receptor beta chains drawn from one sample of a study of shared clonotypes between healthy human individuals. Sequencing was performed with immunoSEQ multiplex PCR; in TCRdb, only in-frame clones are kept and a portion is missing. The profile shows fewer than 550,000 clones, nearly 80% of them singletons. The material sequenced was PBMCs. These TCRs come from a woman aged 40-49 years in good health. Some clones in this sample may be carry-over from other donors' samples. Both conserved end residues are part of each CDR3. A D gene is named only where the DNA matches it firmly. Size values are once, few and many counts, or a class for expanded clones, and some rows have none.

j_call clone_size v_call d_call cdr3_nt cdr3_aa
TRBJ2-1 NA TRBV30 TRBD2 TGTGCCTGGAGGGGACTAGTTAGTTACAATGAGCAGTTCTTC CAWRGLVSYNEQFF
TRBJ2-1 NA TRBV5-1 TRBD2 TGCGCCAGCAGCCCGGGCGGAGCGGGAGGGCTGAATGAGCAGTTCTTC CASSPGGAGGLNEQFF
TRBJ2-3 NA TRBV9 TRBD1 TGTGCCAGCAGCGGGGGGACAGGGACTAGCACAGATACGCAGTATTTT CASSGGTGTSTDTQYF
TRBJ1-4 NA TRBV6-5 NA TGTGCCAGCCGCCGGTTGGGCCGAAATGAAAAACTGTTTTTT CASRRLGRNEKLFF
TRBJ1-1 NA TRBV2 TRBD1 TGTGCCAGCAGCAAGACTAGAACAGGGGCCACTGAAGCTTTCTTT CASSKTRTGATEAFF
TRBJ1-3 NA TRBV19 NA TGTGCCAGTAGTATGACACCTCGTGGAAACACCATATATTTT CASSMTPRGNTIYF
TRBJ2-7 NA TRBV9 NA TGTGCCAGCAGCGCGGCCCCGGGGCCTGAGACCTACGAGCAGTACTTC CASSAAPGPETYEQYF
TRBJ2-4 NA TRBV2 NA TGTGCCAGCATCGTCTTAGCGTCGTCTCGAAGCGGGCCCAAAAACATTCAGTACTTC CASIVLASSRSGPKNIQYF
TRBJ1-2 NA TRBV4-2 NA TGTGCCAGCAGCCAACTCGAAGGGGGTTTTGGGTCTAACTATGGCTACACCTTC CASSQLEGGFGSNYGYTF
TRBJ2-7 NA TRBV28 NA TGTGCCAGCAGCACCGTTGGGGGCCTGAACTCCTACGAGCAGTACTTC CASSTVGGLNSYEQYF
TRBJ1-2 NA TRBV6-6 TRBD1 TGTGCCAGCAGTTACTCGAGGGGGACAGCCTATGGCTACACCTTC CASSYSRGTAYGYTF
TRBJ1-5 NA TRBV19 NA TGTGCCAGTACCAAACAGGGCGCGGGTCAGCCCCAGCATTTT CASTKQGAGQPQHF
TRBJ1-5 NA TRBV7-8 NA TGTGCCAGCAGCCAAGATCGACAGGGCAATCAGCCCCAGCATTTT CASSQDRQGNQPQHF
TRBJ2-3 NA TRBV25-1 TRBD2 TGTGCCAGCAGTGAATGGCTAGCGGAAAGCACAGATACGCAGTATTTT CASSEWLAESTDTQYF
TRBJ2-1 NA TRBV4-1 NA TGCGCCAGCAGCCAAGTCTTGGGCGTTGAGCAGTTCTTC CASSQVLGVEQFF
TRBJ2-7 NA TRBV18 TRBD1 TGTGCCAGCTCAGACGACAGGGGAGCCTACGAGCAGTACTTC CASSDDRGAYEQYF
TRBJ2-7 NA TRBV28 NA TGTGCCAGCAGTTTCCCAGGACAGAAAGCCTACGAGCAGTACTTC CASSFPGQKAYEQYF
TRBJ2-7 NA TRBV18 TRBD1 TGTGCCAGCTCACCCTCCGGGACAGGGGGCCACGAGCAGTACTTC CASSPSGTGGHEQYF
TRBJ2-1 NA TRBV15 TRBD2 TGTGCCACCAGCATCTCGCGGGGGGCCGCCTACAATGAGCAGTTCTTC CATSISRGAAYNEQFF
TRBJ2-7 NA TRBV10-3 TRBD2 TGTGCCATCGGGTTCGGGGGGGTCCGTTACGAGCAGTACTTC CAIGFGGVRYEQYF
TRBJ2-6 NA TRBV10-3 TRBD1 TGTGCCATCAGTGTTAGGGACAGGGGGCCTGGGGCCAACGTCCTGACTTTC CAISVRDRGPGANVLTF
TRBJ2-3 NA TRBV7-9 TRBD2 TGTGCCAGCAGCTTCAGCGGGGGGGATACGCAGTATTTT CASSFSGGDTQYF
TRBJ1-2 NA TRBV4-2 NA TGTGCCAGCAGCTTGCGGTTGGGGGGAGCTAACTATGGCTACACCTTC CASSLRLGGANYGYTF
TRBJ2-1 once TRBV5-4 NA TGTGCCAGCAGCTTGGGGGGCCCCAATGAGCAGTTCTTC CASSLGGPNEQFF
TRBJ2-1 few TRBV7-3 NA TGTGCCAGCAGCACCCTCGCCGGGACACACTACAATGAGCAGTTCTTC CASSTLAGTHYNEQFF
TRBJ2-1 NA TRBV7-6 NA TGTGCCAGCAGCCATCGACAGGGAGGCTACAATGAGCAGTTCTTC CASSHRQGGYNEQFF
TRBJ2-5 NA TRBV5-1 NA TGCGCCAGCAGGGTGCCGGGGACGGAGACCCAGTACTTC CASRVPGTETQYF
TRBJ2-1 NA TRBV27 NA TGTGCCAGCAGCCGAGTGGGACACCTGGATGAGCAGTTCTTC CASSRVGHLDEQFF
TRBJ2-3 NA TRBV7-2 NA TGTGCCAGCAGCTCGCCCCCCACGAATACGCAGTATTTT CASSSPPTNTQYF
TRBJ2-7 NA TRBV5-1 NA TGCGCCAGCAGCTTGGAAGGGTACTCCTACGAGCAGTACTTC CASSLEGYSYEQYF
TRBJ2-5 NA TRBV5-1 TRBD1 TGCGCCAGCAGCTTGGACGGGACAGGCCTTCTAGGCGAGACCCAGTACTTC CASSLDGTGLLGETQYF
TRBJ2-5 NA TRBV5-1 NA TGCGCCAGCAACCGGGCCGGGAGCGACGGAGAGACCCAGTACTTC CASNRAGSDGETQYF
TRBJ2-3 NA TRBV4-2 NA TGTGCCAGCAGCCAAGAACTAGCCCTGACAGATACGCAGTATTTT CASSQELALTDTQYF
TRBJ2-3 many TRBV7-9 TRBD1 TGTGCCAGCAGCTTACTTCTAGGGCAGGGGGCCGGAGATACGCAGTATTTT CASSLLLGQGAGDTQYF
TRBJ2-1 once TRBV19 TRBD2 TGTGCCAGTAGGGCGGGGGGCTACCCCGCTGAGCAGTTCTTC CASRAGGYPAEQFF
TRBJ2-1 once TRBV9 TRBD2 TGTGCCAGCAGCGTAACCCGTCCGGGAGGGCGCCGGTATGAGCAGTTCTTC CASSVTRPGGRRYEQFF
TRBJ2-4 few TRBV11-3 TRBD2 TGTGCCAGCAGCTTTGGACTAGCGGGAGTACGAGCCAAAAACATTCAGTACTTC CASSFGLAGVRAKNIQYF
TRBJ2-7 NA TRBV28 NA TGTGCCAGCAGTTTCAGACCGGGCGCTCCCTACGAGCAGTACTTC CASSFRPGAPYEQYF
TRBJ2-2 NA TRBV27 TRBD1 TGTGCCAGCAGTTTCGGGACAGGGGAAACCGGGGAGCTGTTTTTT CASSFGTGETGELFF
TRBJ2-1 NA TRBV15 TRBD2 TGTGCCACCAGCAGAGTGAGAAGGCGGGAGAGAGGCGATGAGCAGTTCTTC CATSRVRRRERGDEQFF
TRBJ2-7 NA TRBV7-9 NA TGTGCCTCCGCGGGCGGGATGGACCCCTACGAGCAGTACTTC CASAGGMDPYEQYF
TRBJ2-1 NA TRBV5-1 TRBD2 TGCGCCAGCAGCTTGACTAGCGGGGATTACAATGAGCAGTTCTTC CASSLTSGDYNEQFF
TRBJ2-1 NA TRBV5-1 NA TGCGCCAGCAGAAGAGAGACTTACAATGAGCAGTTCTTC CASRRETYNEQFF
TRBJ1-2 NA TRBV27 NA TGTGCCACCGGACCGAGGGGGGGTGTCTATGGCTACACCTTC CATGPRGGVYGYTF
TRBJ1-2 once TRBV27 NA TGTGCCAGCAGTCAATCGACAGCAGATGGCTACACCTTC CASSQSTADGYTF